Given below is one TCR beta chain in context. The junction had 10 bases not matched to a gene; V was cut back by 0 bases and J by 5 bases. CDR3 length equals 17 residues. In germline, CDR1 is LNHDA, CDR2 SQIVND (reference sequence). This specimen belongs to a study of blood T cell repertoires in COVID-19. Clones were sequenced by immunoSEQ multiplex PCR, and TCRdb holds only the in-frame ones, with some missing. This table holds about 350,000 clones, around 87% found once. The V and J genes are TRBV19 and TRBJ2-5; TRBD2 aligns across 9 bases. Sequencing used peripheral blood. This receptor was taken from a woman in her forties or fifties with COVID-19, enrolled during active disease. The CDR3 coding sequence is TGTGCCAGTAGTATAGAGGAAACGCGGGAGGGCCGGGAGACCCAGTACTTC. Protein: CASSIEETREGRETQYF.